The 11 T cell receptor beta chains reported below all come from one sample, sequenced in a study of T cells in Graves' hyperthyroidism and ophthalmopathy. The TCR beta CDR3 regions underwent amplification using RNA transcripts as the source. The TCR CDR3 was amplified in a first-round RT-PCR using the HTBI primer set. TCRdb analysed the multiplex PCR reads with MiXCR anew, one entry per CDR3 protein. The sample lists approximately 510,000 distinct CDR3 sequences; 40% to 50% were seen once. The source material was peripheral blood or thyroid tissue (not recorded which). The receptors come from an adult woman with Graves' disease, either hyperthyroidism or ophthalmopathy (not recorded which).

This clonotype came up a few times. The chain has TRBV7-3 and TRBJ1-6; D perhaps matches TRBD1 (5 bases). Trimming shortened V by 5 bases and J by 7 bases, and 18 bases separated the two germline ends. The germline gives CDR1 SGHTA, CDR2 FQGTGA. This CDR3 spans 16 amino acids. The CDR3 DNA is TGTGCCAGCAGCCTCCACCGACGCGGGGGAAATTCACCCCTCCACTTT. This codes for CASSLHRRGGNSPLHF.

The chain couples TRBV15 to TRBJ2-7, with TRBD1 identical over 7 bases. After removal of 3 bases from V and 10 bases from J, the junction contained 9 bases not matched to a gene. This CDR3 is built from 13 residues. Germline assignment: CDR1 LNHNV and CDR2 YYDKDF (reference sequence). The CDR3 DNA reads as TGTGCCACCAGCAGCCAGGCAGGGGACAGCCAGTACTTC. As protein: CATSSQAGDSQYF.

The DNA for the CDR3 is TGCAGTGCTACCCCTATGGGGGTTCGCACAGATACGCAGTATTTT. Its translation is CSATPMGVRTDTQYF. The rearrangement joins TRBV20-1 to TRBJ2-3, with D perhaps matching TRBD1 or TRBD2 (5 bases each). The CDR3 spans 15 residues. Looked up from germline, CDR1 is DFQATT and CDR2 is SNEGSKA (reference sequence). Trimming took 4 bases from V and 1 from J, leaving 15 bases between them.

This clonotype is a singleton in its sample. This sequence may be a read error, since a much larger clone differs from it by one base. The chain is built from TRBV7-2 and TRBJ2-7; 7 bases map to TRBD2. This CDR3 is 13 amino acids long. V was clipped by 8 bases and J by 4 bases; unmatched bases: 8. CDR1 is SGHTA and CDR2 is FQGNSA in the germline V gene. In DNA, the CDR3 is TGTGCCAGCTGCCCCACTAGCGTTTACGAGCAGTACTTC. It specifies CASCPTSVYEQYF. The variable domain in full, completed from reference TRBV7-2 and TRBJ2-7, reads GAGVSQSPSNKVTEKGKDVELRCDPISGHTALYWYRQSLGQGLEFLIYFQGNSAPDKSGLPSDRFSAERTGGSVSTLTIQRTQQEDSAVYLCASCPTSVYEQYFGPGTRLTVT.

This clonotype was detected many times. V and J are TRBV6-5 and TRBJ1-6, with D unresolved. The germline V gene has CDR1 MNHEY and CDR2 SVGAGI. V lost 2 bases, J lost 1 base, and 9 bases lay in between. CDR3 length equals 16 residues. The DNA for the CDR3 is TGTGCCAGCAGTTACGCCCAGTTGTCCTATAATTCACCCCTCCACTTT. Translated, it gives CASSYAQLSYNSPLHF.

The rearrangement uses TRBV29-1 and TRBJ2-7; 9 positions agree with TRBD1. Trimming cost V 1 base and J 6 bases; bases outside gene matches: 7. Germline CDR1 SQVTM, CDR2 ANQGSEA. The CDR3 is 14 residues long. The chain's CDR3 is CSVEGGTGFSEQYF. CDR3 nucleotide sequence: TGCAGCGTTGAAGGGGGGACAGGGTTTAGCGAGCAGTACTTC.

This chain connects TRBV10-2 to TRBJ2-5, with TRBD2 identical over 7 bases. Per germline, CDR1 WSHSY and CDR2 SAAADI. The CDR3 has 14 amino acids. J was trimmed by 9 bases and V by 5 bases; bases with no gene match: 12. The CDR3 region is CASSYSGGPEAQYF. The CDR3 coding sequence is TGCGCCAGCAGTTACTCGGGGGGTCCGGAGGCCCAGTACTTC.

This chain joins TRBV14 and TRBJ1-2; D unresolved. The V end was cut by 0 bases, the J end by 8 bases, with 4 bases between. The CDR3 loop spans 11 amino acids. Germline assignment: CDR1 SGHDN and CDR2 FVKESK. The CDR3 DNA reads as TGTGCCAGCAGCCAAGACAGGGGCTACACCTTC. Translated: CASSQDRGYTF.

Ten or more counts support this clonotype. The gene calls are TRBV10-2 and TRBJ2-7, with D tentatively TRBD2 (6 bases). V lost 5 bases to trimming and J lost 6 bases, with 14 bases between them. The CDR3 loop spans 13 amino acids. Germline V CDR1 and CDR2: WSHSY, SAAADI. The CDR3 DNA is TGCGCCAGCAGTCGCGGGACGGCCCTCGAGCAGTACTTC. The encoded protein is CASSRGTALEQYF.

This clonotype was seen a few times. The rearrangement joins TRBV19 to TRBJ1-1, with unresolved D. The CDR3 sequence is 13 residues long. V dropped 4 bases and J dropped 3 bases, with 9 bases sitting between them. CDR1 LNHDA and CDR2 SQIVND come from the germline V gene (reference sequence). Written as DNA, the CDR3 is TGTGCCAGTAGTAAGAGGGAACACACTGAAGCTTTCTTT. Encoded protein: CASSKREHTEAFF.

At least ten counts were recorded for this clonotype. V is TRBV10-3 and J is TRBJ1-3; TRBD1 might be the D (5 bases). The CDR3 totals 14 residues. V gave up 6 bases and J gave up 0 bases, with 9 bases separating them. Germline CDR1 ENHRY, CDR2 SYGVKD. CDR3 amino acids: CAIRGEVSGNTIYF. CDR3 nucleotides: TGTGCCATCAGGGGGGAAGTCTCTGGAAACACCATATATTTT.